What follows are 22 T cell receptor beta chains derived from one specimen sequenced in a study of identical twins. TCRdb passed the 5' RACE reads through MiXCR, listing each CDR3 protein once. The sample holds 550,000 to 700,000 distinct CDR3 sequences, roughly 20% seen once. These data were likewise used in another study, on T cells expressing NK-cell markers.

Source material: PBMCs. The origin of the receptors is a woman in her late teens or twenties in good health.

This clonotype was seen more than once but under ten times. The chain has TRBV14 and TRBJ2-7; D is unclear. Per germline, CDR1 SGHDN and CDR2 FVKESK. V was shortened by 0 bases and J by 4 bases, with 13 bases between the two germline ends. The CDR3 runs 15 residues. In DNA form, the CDR3 reads TGTGCCAGCAGCCAAGACACTGGTTGGGTTTACGAGCAGTACTTC. This sequence encodes CASSQDTGWVYEQYF.

This clonotype was counted only a few times. The chain carries TRBV5-5 and TRBJ2-1, with 13 nucleotides matching TRBD2. J was trimmed by 9 bases and V by 1 base; bases with no gene match: 4. The CDR3 is 15 amino acids. Germline V gives CDR1 SGHKS, CDR2 YYEKEE (reference sequence). The CDR3 coding sequence is TGTGCCAGCAGCTTGTGGACTAGCGGGAGTTCTGAGCAGTTCTTC. It codes for CASSLWTSGSSEQFF.

This clonotype was observed at least ten times. V gene TRBV7-2 combines with J gene TRBJ2-7; 11 nucleotides align to TRBD2. CDR1 and CDR2 from the germline V gene are SGHTA and FQGNSA. The CDR3 sequence is 17 residues long. Trimming removed 4 bases from V and 3 bases from J; junction bases left unmatched: 11. The CDR3 DNA is TGTGCCAGCAGCTCCCGCGGGACTAGCGGAGTTGGCTACGAGCAGTACTTC. This codes for CASSSRGTSGVGYEQYF. Filled out from reference TRBV7-2 and TRBJ2-7, the complete variable domain reads GAGVSQSPSNKVTEKGKDVELRCDPISGHTALYWYRQSLGQGLEFLIYFQGNSAPDKSGLPSDRFSAERTGGSVSTLTIQRTQQEDSAVYLCASSSRGTSGVGYEQYFGPGTRLTVT.

The sample holds many counts of this clonotype. The genes are TRBV4-3 and TRBJ2-5; possibly TRBD1 or TRBD2 for D (5 bases each). This CDR3 has 14 amino acids. The germline V and J ends were trimmed by 7 bases and 3 bases, with 15 bases remaining between them. Germline loops: CDR1 LGHNA, CDR2 YSLEER. This CDR3 is CASTPLGRKETQYF. Here the CDR3 DNA reads TGCGCCAGCACTCCGCTGGGACGGAAAGAGACCCAGTACTTC.

This clonotype came up many times. The V gene is TRBV10-3, the J gene TRBJ2-1; D possibly matches TRBD1 or TRBD2 (6 bases each). The germline V gene encodes CDR1 ENHRY and CDR2 SYGVKD. The CDR3 has 17 amino acids. With 6 bases removed from V and 5 bases from J, the gap between germline ends came to 23 bases. The CDR3 DNA follows: TGTGCCATCAGCCATACCGGGGGCATGGCAGGGGACAATGAGCAGTTCTTC. Its protein product is CAISHTGGMAGDNEQFF.

This clonotype was detected a few times. This rearrangement joins TRBV20-1 to TRBJ2-7; D remains ambiguous. Germline-derived CDR1 and CDR2 are DFQATT and SNEGSKA (reference sequence). Trimming removed 5 bases from V and 3 bases from J, with 8 bases in between. The CDR3 is 11 residues long. CDR3 bases: TGCAGTGCTGTTCGAAGCTACGAGCAGTACTTC. Translating it yields CSAVRSYEQYF.

The chain couples TRBV11-1 to TRBJ2-6, with D tentatively TRBD1 or TRBD2 (7 bases each). Trimming left V 1 base short and J 0 bases short, with 19 bases between. CDR1 and CDR2 from the germline V gene are SGHAT and FQDESV (reference sequence). The CDR3 has 20 residues. As DNA, the CDR3 is TGTGCCAGCAGCTTAGGACAGGGAGGGAACCGCGTCTCTGGGGCCAACGTCCTGACTTTC. Protein: CASSLGQGGNRVSGANVLTF.

The sample holds a few counts of this clonotype. The rearrangement links TRBV20-1 to TRBJ2-4; TRBD1 is a possible D gene (6 bases). V was clipped by 6 bases and J by 1 base, with 25 bases between them. The CDR3 loop spans 18 amino acids. From germline, CDR1 is DFQATT and CDR2 SNEGSKA (reference sequence). Written as DNA, the CDR3 is TGCAGTGCCGACTCAGGGGCAAGGGGCGACTGGGCCAAAAACATTCAGTACTTC. Protein sequence: CSADSGARGDWAKNIQYF.

This clonotype was seen more than once but under ten times. The chain carries TRBV29-1 and TRBJ2-2; D unclear. V lost 7 bases, J lost 1 base, and 13 bases lay in between. The CDR3 has 14 residues. Germline CDR1 SQVTM, CDR2 ANQGSEA. In nucleotides, the CDR3 is TGCAGCGCCCAGTCGGGTCAGAACACCGGGGAGCTGTTTTTT. This translates into CSAQSGQNTGELFF.

This clonotype was detected a few times. This rearrangement joins TRBV29-1 to TRBJ2-7; tentative D call: TRBD2 (6 bases). The V gene's germline CDR1 is SQVTM and CDR2 ANQGSEA. V was pared by 3 bases and J by 1 base, with 16 bases between. There are 15 residues in the CDR3. The CDR3 DNA reads TGCAGCGTTGAGGGGGGAGACGGCCCGTCCTACGAGCAGTACTTC. Translated: CSVEGGDGPSYEQYF.

This clonotype was seen more than once but under ten times. The chain is built from TRBV6-5 and TRBJ2-1; 15 bases are shared with TRBD2. V shed 0 bases, J shed 10 bases, and the junction held 4 bases outside the gene matches. Germline CDR1 MNHEY, CDR2 SVGAGI. This CDR3 is 16 amino acids long. CDR3 in amino acids: CASSYSGTSGRMEQFF. CDR3 DNA: TGTGCCAGCAGTTACTCTGGGACTAGCGGGAGGATGGAGCAGTTCTTC.

There are a few counts of this clonotype. The V gene is TRBV9, the J gene TRBJ2-3; the match to TRBD2 covers 7 bases. Germline V gene lookup returns CDR1 SGDLS and CDR2 YYNGEE. The CDR3 sequence is 14 residues long. The trim removed 4 bases at V and 5 bases at J, leaving 7 bases unmatched. CDR3: CASSRSGAGDTQYF. DNA for the CDR3: TGTGCCAGCAGCAGAAGCGGGGCGGGAGATACGCAGTATTTT. The variable domain in full, with the rest retrieved from reference TRBV9 and TRBJ2-3, is DSGVTQTPKHLITATGQRVTLRCSPRSGDLSVYWYQQSLDQGLQFLIQYYNGEERAKGNILERFSAQQFPDLHSELNLSSLELGDSALYFCASSRSGAGDTQYFGPGTRLTVL.

Regarding this clonotype: Being one base from a much bigger clone, this may be a read error. The chain has TRBV5-5 and TRBJ2-7; D is unresolved. V was pared by 0 bases and J by 1 base, with 8 bases between. The CDR3 spans 14 residues. Per germline, CDR1 SGHKS and CDR2 YYEKEE (reference sequence). The CDR3 loop is CASSLVVRSYEQYF. CDR3 DNA: TGTGCCAGCAGCTTGGTGGTCAGATCCTACGAGCAGTACTTC. Drawing the rest from reference TRBV5-5 and TRBJ2-7, the complete variable domain is DAGVTQSPTHLIKTRGQQVTLRCSPISGHKSVSWYQQVLGQGPQFIFQYYEKEERGRGNFPDRFSARQFPNYSSELNVNALLLGDSALYLCASSLVVRSYEQYFGPGTRLTVT.

At least ten counts were recorded for this clonotype. The rearrangement joins TRBV5-1 to TRBJ2-6; tentatively, D is TRBD1 (6 bases). Per germline, CDR1 SGHRS and CDR2 YFSETQ. The CDR3 is 15 residues long. Trimming pared 2 bases from V and 2 bases from J, leaving 8 bases between. The CDR3 nucleotides read TGCGCCAGCAGCTTTACAGGGACTGGGGCCAACGTCCTGACTTTC. This sequence encodes CASSFTGTGANVLTF. The full variable domain, rest sourced from reference TRBV5-1 and TRBJ2-6, is KAGVTQTPRYLIKTRGQQVTLSCSPISGHRSVSWYQQTPGQGLQFLFEYFSETQRNKGNFPGRFSGRQFSNSRSEMNVSTLELGDSALYLCASSFTGTGANVLTFGAGSRLTVL.

This clonotype has only a few counts. The J gene is TRBJ1-2, the V gene TRBV12-3 or TRBV12-4, with unresolved D. The CDR3 has 14 amino acids. Trimming took off 6 bases at V and 8 bases at J, with 19 bases between the two ends. The CDR3 loop reads CASSPQSGVGGYTF. The CDR3, as DNA: TGTGCCAGCAGCCCCCAGAGCGGGGTAGGCGGCTACACCTTC.

This chain links TRBV6-2 or TRBV6-3 with TRBJ2-7, with 7 bases that match TRBD2. Germline values: CDR1 MNHEY, CDR2 SVGEGT. CDR3 size: 13 residues. V trimming: 8 bases; J trimming: 2 bases; junction bases outside the gene matches: 6. In nucleotides, the CDR3 is TGTGCCAGCCAGACTAGCACCGCCTACGAGCAGTACTTC. It translates to CASQTSTAYEQYF.

Only a few counts were recorded for this clonotype. The chain employs TRBV20-1 and TRBJ2-3, with D unresolved. V was cut by 1 base and J by 2 bases, with 7 bases left in between. This CDR3 is built from 13 residues. Germline V gene data show CDR1 as DFQATT and CDR2 as SNEGSKA (reference sequence). CDR3 DNA: TGCAGTGCTAGAGCGTTCCTCACAGATACGCAGTATTTT. The encoded protein is CSARAFLTDTQYF.

This clonotype is medium-sized (0.01 to 0.1%). J is TRBJ2-1 and V is TRBV7-9; the match to TRBD2 covers 11 bases. This CDR3 is built from 17 residues. The V gene end was trimmed by 2 bases and the J gene end by 3 bases; junction bases not matched to a gene: 6. CDR1 and CDR2 from the germline V gene are SEHNR and FQNEAQ (reference sequence). The CDR3 DNA sequence: TGTGCCAGCAGCTTAATAGGGGGACTAGCGGACTACAATGAGCAGTTCTTC. Amino acid sequence: CASSLIGGLADYNEQFF.

In its sample, this clonotype was seen many times. The CDR3 loop reads CASSRPGTSSYEQYF. The CDR3 DNA sequence: TGTGCCAGCAGCCGACCCGGGACTAGCAGCTACGAGCAGTACTTC. This chain uses TRBV7-2 with TRBJ2-7; 9 nucleotides align to TRBD2. CDR3 length: 15 amino acids. The junction had 8 bases not matched to a gene; V was cut back by 5 bases and J by 3 bases. Germline CDR1 reads SGHTA; CDR2 reads FQGNSA.

This chain links TRBV5-1 with TRBJ2-5; a possible D gene is TRBD1 (5 bases). The V end lost 0 bases, the J end lost 5 bases, and 14 bases lay between the germline ends. The CDR3 loop spans 15 amino acids. Germline lookup yields CDR1 SGHRS and CDR2 YFSETQ. The CDR3 DNA sequence: TGCGCCAGCAGCTTGGGGTTCCAGGGTACGGAGACCCAGTACTTC. As protein: CASSLGFQGTETQYF.

This sequence joins TRBV7-2 and TRBJ1-2; weak D call: TRBD1 (6 bases). The CDR3 has 14 amino acids. Germline assignment: CDR1 SGHTA and CDR2 FQGNSA. V was clipped by 3 bases and J by 8 bases, with 16 bases between them. The CDR3 DNA sequence: TGTGCCAGCAGCTTCATGGGGGCGCTGAAAGGCTACACCTTC. Its translation is CASSFMGALKGYTF.

This clonotype has only a few counts. The chain has TRBV6-1 and TRBJ2-7; 8 bases agree with TRBD2. Trimming took 6 bases from V and 2 from J; bases not matched to a gene: 9. In germline, CDR1 is MNHNS, CDR2 SASEGT. The CDR3 length is 15 residues. Written as DNA, the CDR3 is TGTGCCAGCAGCAACGGGATAGCGGGGACCTACGAGCAGTACTTC. Protein: CASSNGIAGTYEQYF.